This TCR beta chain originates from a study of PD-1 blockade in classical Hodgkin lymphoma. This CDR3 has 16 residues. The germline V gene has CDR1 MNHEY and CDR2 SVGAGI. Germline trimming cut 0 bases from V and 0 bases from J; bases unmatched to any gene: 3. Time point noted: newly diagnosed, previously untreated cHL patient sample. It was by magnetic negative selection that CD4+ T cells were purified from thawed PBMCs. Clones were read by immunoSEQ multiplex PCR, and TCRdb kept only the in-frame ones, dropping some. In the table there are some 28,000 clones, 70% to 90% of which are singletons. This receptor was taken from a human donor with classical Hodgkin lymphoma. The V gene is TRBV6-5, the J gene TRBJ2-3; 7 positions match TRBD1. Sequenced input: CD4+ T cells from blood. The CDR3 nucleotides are TGTGCCAGCAGTTACTCCTCAGGGGGAAGCACAGATACGCAGTATTTT. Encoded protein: CASSYSSGGSTDTQYF.